These 12 T cell receptor beta chains were all obtained from the same sample, sequenced in a study of human T cells and chemical hapten exposure. From the RACE reads, TCRdb called clonotypes with MiXCR, one entry per CDR3 protein. This repertoire shows approximately 350,000 distinct CDR3 sequences, around 6.9% found once; its top ten account for about 8%. Stated time point: patch test 1, 2 weeks after DPC sensitization. Treatment meaning: therapeutic diphenylcyclopropenone sensitization with weekly scalp DPC. This specimen consisted of whole blood, obtained in connection with sensitization to the hapten diphenylcyclopropenone (DPC). The receptors were sampled from a woman between 18 and 30 years old with alopecia areata. Some clones in this sample may be carry-over from other donors' samples.

This clonotype was observed at least ten times. The J gene is TRBJ2-3, the V gene TRBV11-1, with 11 bases fitting TRBD1. This CDR3 is 16 amino acids long. Germline V gene data show CDR1 as SGHAT and CDR2 as FQDESV (reference sequence). The V and J ends lost 4 bases and 1 base, in that order; junction bases with no gene match: 4. The chain's CDR3 is CASSSGQGAGTDTQYF. The DNA of the CDR3 is TGTGCCAGCAGCTCCGGACAGGGGGCTGGCACAGATACGCAGTATTTT.

This clonotype occurred a few times. The V call is TRBV20-1, the J call TRBJ1-2, with a weak D call TRBD1 (5 bases). In germline, CDR1 is DFQATT, CDR2 SNEGSKA (reference sequence). V lost 0 bases, J lost 4 bases, and 18 bases lay in between. This CDR3 is 16 amino acids long. The CDR3 DNA is TGCAGTGCTAGAGATTTTTCAATGGGGGACTCCTATGGCTACACCTTC. Protein product: CSARDFSMGDSYGYTF.

The V call is TRBV7-2, the J call TRBJ2-5; D is unclear. The V and J ends lost 5 bases and 3 bases respectively, with 13 bases between them. This CDR3 is built from 14 residues. From germline, CDR1 is SGHTA and CDR2 FQGNSA. CDR3 in DNA: TGTGCCAGCAGCCCGAGCCTGGACGAAGAGACCCAGTACTTC. As protein: CASSPSLDEETQYF.

This chain joins TRBV20-1 and TRBJ1-2; TRBD1 might be the D (5 bases). The CDR3 loop spans 12 amino acids. Per the germline V gene, CDR1 is DFQATT and CDR2 is SNEGSKA (reference sequence). The V end was cut by 5 bases, the J end by 2 bases, with 9 bases between. The chain's CDR3 is CSAGGLNYGYTF. For the CDR3, the DNA is TGCAGTGCTGGGGGTCTCAACTATGGCTACACCTTC.

This chain links TRBV7-6 with TRBJ2-4; the D call may be TRBD1 or TRBD2 (5 bases each). The CDR3 covers 14 residues. In germline, CDR1 is SGHVS, CDR2 FNYEAQ. With 5 bases removed from V and 9 bases from J, the gap between germline ends came to 17 bases. CDR3: CASSLGPEGGIQYF. For the CDR3, the DNA is TGTGCCAGCAGCCTGGGACCCGAGGGTGGCATTCAGTACTTC.

The chain couples TRBV6-2 or TRBV6-3 to TRBJ1-6, with D perhaps matching TRBD1 (5 bases). V was shortened by 2 bases and J by 8 bases, with 13 bases between the two germline ends. Germline assignment: CDR1 MNHEY and CDR2 SVGEGT. The CDR3 spans 15 residues. This chain's CDR3 is CASSYGAGADSPLHF. CDR3 coding DNA: TGTGCCAGCAGTTACGGGGCAGGTGCCGATTCACCCCTCCACTTT.

The chain is built from TRBV7-9 and TRBJ2-3; 8 bases are a match to TRBD2. V dropped 4 bases and J dropped 4; count of bases not matched to a gene: 10. CDR1 SEHNR and CDR2 FQNEAQ come from the germline V gene (reference sequence). The CDR3 runs 16 residues. Here the CDR3 DNA reads TGTGCCAGCAGCTCACCCTCCTTAGCGGGGTCAGATACGCAGTATTTT. It encodes CASSSPSLAGSDTQYF.

Concerning this clonotype itself: Its ends do not fully match the called genes, so a read error is possible. The chain is built from TRBV12-3 or TRBV12-4 and TRBJ1-4; TRBD1 might be the D (5 bases). This CDR3 has 15 residues. The CDR3 DNA reads as TGTGCCAACAGTCCCAGAGGAGGGGCCGGTGAAAAACTGTTTTTT. It translates to CANSPRGGAGEKLFF.

In this sample, this clonotype turned up a few times. This rearrangement joins TRBV25-1 to TRBJ2-7; D unclear. The ends were cut back, 4 bases at V and 2 bases at J, with 12 bases in the middle. CDR1 and CDR2 from the germline V gene are MGHDK and SYGVNS. The CDR3 length is 14 residues. For the CDR3, the DNA is TGTGCCAGCAGTGGGGCAGGTTCTACCTACGAGCAGTACTTC. Its translation: CASSGAGSTYEQYF.

This clonotype was picked up many times. The J gene is TRBJ2-7, the V gene TRBV19; tentatively, D is TRBD1 (7 bases). The CDR3 loop spans 15 amino acids. Germline values: CDR1 LNHDA, CDR2 SQIVND (reference sequence). With 3 bases removed from V and 3 bases from J, the gap between germline ends came to 15 bases. The CDR3 here is CASSMQGGSLYEQYF. The CDR3 DNA sequence: TGTGCCAGTAGTATGCAGGGGGGATCTCTCTACGAGCAGTACTTC.

The chain combines TRBV7-9 with TRBJ2-7, with 7 nucleotides matching TRBD2. The CDR3 contains 13 residues. Germline V gene sequence: CDR1 SEHNR, CDR2 FQNEAQ (reference sequence). The trim removed 4 bases at V and 7 bases at J, leaving 7 bases unmatched. CDR3 bases: TGTGCCAGCAGCTCCCGGGGGGTACAAGAGCAGTACTTC. Its translation: CASSSRGVQEQYF.

This clonotype was seen more than once but under ten times. J is TRBJ2-2 and V is TRBV12-3 or TRBV12-4, with a possible D match to TRBD1 (5 bases). The CDR3 is 15 residues long. V shed 5 bases and J shed 6 bases, with 16 bases lying between them. In DNA, the CDR3 is TGTGCCAGCAGTACCTTCCAGTTAGGGGCCGGGGAGCTGTTTTTT. It yields the protein CASSTFQLGAGELFF.